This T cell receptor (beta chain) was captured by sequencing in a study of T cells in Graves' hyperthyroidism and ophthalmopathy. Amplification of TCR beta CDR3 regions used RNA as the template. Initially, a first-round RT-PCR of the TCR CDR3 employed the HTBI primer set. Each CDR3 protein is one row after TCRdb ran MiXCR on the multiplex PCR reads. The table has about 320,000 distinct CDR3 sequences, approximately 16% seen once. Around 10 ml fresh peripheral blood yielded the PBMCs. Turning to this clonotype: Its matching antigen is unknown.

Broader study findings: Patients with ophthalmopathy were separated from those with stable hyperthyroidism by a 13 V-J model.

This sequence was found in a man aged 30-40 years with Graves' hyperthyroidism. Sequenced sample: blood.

The CDR3 nucleotides are TGTGCCAGCAGTGTCAACAGGGACCACGAGCAGTACTTC. Amino acids: CASSVNRDHEQYF. The chain links TRBV27 to TRBJ2-7; TRBD1 is a possible D gene (6 bases). V lost 5 bases to trimming and J lost 5 bases, with 13 bases between them. The CDR3 length is 13 residues. Germline values: CDR1 MNHEY, CDR2 SMNVEV (reference sequence).